A few counts support the clone carrying this T cell receptor (beta chain). This specimen comes from a study of T-cell reconstitution after alpha-beta-depleted transplantation in children. This CDR3 has 15 residues. V was pared by 6 bases and J by 2 bases, with 4 bases of the junction left unmatched. CDR1 KGHSH and CDR2 LQKENI come from the germline V gene. Unique molecular identifiers tagged the TCRbeta library. MiXCR, applied by TCRdb to the PCR reads, yields one record per CDR3 protein. The sample has about 400,000 distinct CDR3 sequences, approximately 12% seen once. The V gene is TRBV18, the J gene TRBJ2-1, with 10 nucleotides matching TRBD1. Material: PBMCs, obtained from the stem cell graft. This clonotype was sampled from a human donor who donated a stem cell graft to a child with Fanconi anemia. In DNA form, the CDR3 reads TGTGCCAGCTCTACCGGGACAGGGGCCTACAATGAGCAGTTCTTC. Amino acid sequence: CASSTGTGAYNEQFF.